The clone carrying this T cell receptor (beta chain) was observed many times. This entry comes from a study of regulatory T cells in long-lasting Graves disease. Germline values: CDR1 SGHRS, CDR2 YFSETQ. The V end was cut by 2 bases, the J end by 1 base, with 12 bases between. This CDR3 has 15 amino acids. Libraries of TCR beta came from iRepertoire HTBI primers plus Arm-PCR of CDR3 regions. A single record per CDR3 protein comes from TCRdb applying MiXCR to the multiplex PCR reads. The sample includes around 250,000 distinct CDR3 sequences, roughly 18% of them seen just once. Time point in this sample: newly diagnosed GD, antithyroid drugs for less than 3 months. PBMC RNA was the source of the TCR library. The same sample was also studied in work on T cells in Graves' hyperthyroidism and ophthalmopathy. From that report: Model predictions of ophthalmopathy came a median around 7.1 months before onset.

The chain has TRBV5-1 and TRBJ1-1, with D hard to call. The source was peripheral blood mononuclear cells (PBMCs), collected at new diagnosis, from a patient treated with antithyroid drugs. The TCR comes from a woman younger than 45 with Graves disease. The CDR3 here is CASSLDTNPNTEAFF. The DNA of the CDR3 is TGCGCCAGCAGCTTAGACACGAACCCGAACACTGAAGCTTTCTTT.